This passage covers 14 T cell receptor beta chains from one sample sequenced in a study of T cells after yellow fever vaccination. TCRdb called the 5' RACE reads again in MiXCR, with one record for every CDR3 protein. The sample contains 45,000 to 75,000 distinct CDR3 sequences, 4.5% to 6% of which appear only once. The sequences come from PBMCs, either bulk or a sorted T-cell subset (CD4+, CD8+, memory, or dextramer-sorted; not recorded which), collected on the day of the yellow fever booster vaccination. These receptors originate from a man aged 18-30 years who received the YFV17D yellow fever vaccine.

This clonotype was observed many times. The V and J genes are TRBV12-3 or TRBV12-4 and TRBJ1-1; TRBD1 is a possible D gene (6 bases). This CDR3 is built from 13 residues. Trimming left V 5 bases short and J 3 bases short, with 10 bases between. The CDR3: CASSAHRDTEAFF. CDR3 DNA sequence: TGTGCCAGCAGTGCTCACAGGGACACTGAAGCTTTCTTT.

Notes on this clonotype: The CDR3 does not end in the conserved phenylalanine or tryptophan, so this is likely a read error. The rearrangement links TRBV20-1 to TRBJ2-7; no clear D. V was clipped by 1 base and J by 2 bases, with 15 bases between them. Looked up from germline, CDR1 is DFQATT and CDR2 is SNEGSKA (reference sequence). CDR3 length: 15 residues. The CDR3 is CSARGLRTQTYEQYL. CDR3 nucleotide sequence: TGCAGTGCTAGAGGGTTGCGTACCCAGACCTACGAGCAGTACTTA.

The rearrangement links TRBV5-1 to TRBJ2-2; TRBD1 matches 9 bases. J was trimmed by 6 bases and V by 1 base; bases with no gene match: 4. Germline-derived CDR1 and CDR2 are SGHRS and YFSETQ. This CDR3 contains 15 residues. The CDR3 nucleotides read TGCGCCAGCAGCTTGACAGGGGGCGCATCCGGGGAGCTGTTTTTT. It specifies CASSLTGGASGELFF. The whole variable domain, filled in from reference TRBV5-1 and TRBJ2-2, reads KAGVTQTPRYLIKTRGQQVTLSCSPISGHRSVSWYQQTPGQGLQFLFEYFSETQRNKGNFPGRFSGRQFSNSRSEMNVSTLELGDSALYLCASSLTGGASGELFFGEGSRLTVL.

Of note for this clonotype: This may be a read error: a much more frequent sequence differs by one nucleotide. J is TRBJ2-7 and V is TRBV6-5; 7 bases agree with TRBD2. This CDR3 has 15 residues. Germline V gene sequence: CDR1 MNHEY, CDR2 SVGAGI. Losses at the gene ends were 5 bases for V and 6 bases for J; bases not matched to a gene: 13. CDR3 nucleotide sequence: TGTGCCAGCAGTAAACCGGGACTATCGTCTCGCGAGCAGTACTTC. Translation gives CASSKPGLSSREQYF.

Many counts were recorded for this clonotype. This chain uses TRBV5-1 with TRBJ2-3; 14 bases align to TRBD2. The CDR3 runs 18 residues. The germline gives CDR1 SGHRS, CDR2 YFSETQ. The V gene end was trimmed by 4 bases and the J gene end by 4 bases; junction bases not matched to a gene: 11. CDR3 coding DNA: TGCGCCAGCAGCCAACCCGGGACTAGCGGGGGAATCGCAGATACGCAGTATTTT. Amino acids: CASSQPGTSGGIADTQYF.

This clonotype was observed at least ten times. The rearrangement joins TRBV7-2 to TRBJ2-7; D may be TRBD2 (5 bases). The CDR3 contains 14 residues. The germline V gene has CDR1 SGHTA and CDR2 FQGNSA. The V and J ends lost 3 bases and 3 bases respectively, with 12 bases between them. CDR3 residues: CASSFTESGYEQYF. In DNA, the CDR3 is TGTGCCAGCAGCTTCACTGAAAGCGGCTACGAGCAGTACTTC.

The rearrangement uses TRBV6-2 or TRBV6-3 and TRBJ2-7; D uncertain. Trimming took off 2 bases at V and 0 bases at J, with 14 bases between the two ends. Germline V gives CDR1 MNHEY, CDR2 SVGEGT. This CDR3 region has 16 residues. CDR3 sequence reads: CASSYKGQASSYEQYF. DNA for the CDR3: TGTGCCAGCAGTTACAAAGGGCAGGCCAGCTCCTACGAGCAGTACTTC.

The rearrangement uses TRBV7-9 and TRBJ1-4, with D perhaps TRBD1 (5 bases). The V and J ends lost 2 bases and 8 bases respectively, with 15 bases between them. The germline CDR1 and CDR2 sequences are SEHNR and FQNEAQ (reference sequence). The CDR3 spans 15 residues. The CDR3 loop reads CASSLRIRGDEKLFF. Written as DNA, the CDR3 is TGTGCCAGCAGCTTAAGGATTCGTGGGGACGAAAAACTGTTTTTT.

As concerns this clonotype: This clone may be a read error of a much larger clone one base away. The CDR3 here is CASSLVKRRTQFF. DNA of the CDR3: TGTGCCAGCAGCTTAGTCAAGCGACGGACGCAGTTTTTT. The chain couples TRBV7-2 to TRBJ2-3; unclear D gene. Per germline, CDR1 SGHTA and CDR2 FQGNSA. This CDR3 region has 13 residues.

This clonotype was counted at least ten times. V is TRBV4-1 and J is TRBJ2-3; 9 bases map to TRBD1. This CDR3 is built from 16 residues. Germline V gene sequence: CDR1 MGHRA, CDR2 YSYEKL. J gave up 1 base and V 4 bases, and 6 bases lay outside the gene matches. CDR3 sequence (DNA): TGCGCCAGCAGCCGGATTCGGACAGGGGGCACAGATACGCAGTATTTT. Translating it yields CASSRIRTGGTDTQYF.

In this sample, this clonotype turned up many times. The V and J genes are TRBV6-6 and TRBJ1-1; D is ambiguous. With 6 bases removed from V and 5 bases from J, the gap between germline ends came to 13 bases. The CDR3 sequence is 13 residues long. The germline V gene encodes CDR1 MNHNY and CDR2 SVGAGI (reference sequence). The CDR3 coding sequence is TGTGCCAGCAGGGGTCCGATCGAGACTGAAGCTTTCTTT. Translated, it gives CASRGPIETEAFF.

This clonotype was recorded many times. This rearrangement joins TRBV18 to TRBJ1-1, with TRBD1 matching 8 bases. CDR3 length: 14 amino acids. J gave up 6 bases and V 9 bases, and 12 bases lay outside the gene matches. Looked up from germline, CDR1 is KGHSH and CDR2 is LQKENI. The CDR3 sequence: CASSIQGGRAEAFF. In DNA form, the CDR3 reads TGTGCCAGTTCTATACAGGGGGGTCGTGCTGAAGCTTTCTTT.

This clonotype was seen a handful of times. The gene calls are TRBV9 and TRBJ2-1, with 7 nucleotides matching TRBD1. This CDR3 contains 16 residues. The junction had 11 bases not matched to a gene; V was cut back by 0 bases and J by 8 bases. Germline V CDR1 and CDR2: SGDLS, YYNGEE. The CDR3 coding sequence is TGTGCCAGCAGCGTAGCTTTAGGACCCCAGGGGGATGAGCAGTTCTTC. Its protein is CASSVALGPQGDEQFF.

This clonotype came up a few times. In DNA, the CDR3 is TGTGCCAGCAGCTCGTCCTCGTATCAGGCTTTCTTT. The encoded protein is CASSSSSYQAFF. V gene TRBV7-2 combines with J gene TRBJ1-1, with D unresolved. The V gene's germline CDR1 is SGHTA and CDR2 FQGNSA. The length of the CDR3 is 12 residues. V shed 4 bases and J shed 11 bases, with 14 bases lying between them.